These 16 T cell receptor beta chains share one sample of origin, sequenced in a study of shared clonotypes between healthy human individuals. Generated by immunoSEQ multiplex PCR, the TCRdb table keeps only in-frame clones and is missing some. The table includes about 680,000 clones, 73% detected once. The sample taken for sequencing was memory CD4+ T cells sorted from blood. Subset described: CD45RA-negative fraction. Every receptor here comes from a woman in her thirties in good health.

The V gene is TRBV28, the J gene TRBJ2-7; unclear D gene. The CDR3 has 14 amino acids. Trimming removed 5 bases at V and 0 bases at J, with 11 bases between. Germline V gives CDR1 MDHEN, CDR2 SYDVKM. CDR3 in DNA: TGTGCCAGCAGTCCTAGGGTGAGCTCCTACGAGCAGTACTTC. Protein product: CASSPRVSSYEQYF.

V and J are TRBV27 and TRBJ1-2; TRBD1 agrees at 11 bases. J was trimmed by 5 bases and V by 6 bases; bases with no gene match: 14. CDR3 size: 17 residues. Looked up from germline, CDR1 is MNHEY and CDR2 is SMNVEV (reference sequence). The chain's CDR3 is CASRTGTGGPKSYGYTF. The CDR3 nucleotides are TGTGCCAGCAGAACCGGGACAGGGGGGCCCAAGAGTTATGGCTACACCTTC.

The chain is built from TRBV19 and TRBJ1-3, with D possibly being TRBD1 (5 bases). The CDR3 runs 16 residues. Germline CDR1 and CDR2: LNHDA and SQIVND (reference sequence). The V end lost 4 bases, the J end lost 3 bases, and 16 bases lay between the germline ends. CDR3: CASSNYGTPFGNTIYF. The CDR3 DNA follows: TGTGCCAGTAGTAACTACGGGACGCCTTTTGGAAACACCATATATTTT.

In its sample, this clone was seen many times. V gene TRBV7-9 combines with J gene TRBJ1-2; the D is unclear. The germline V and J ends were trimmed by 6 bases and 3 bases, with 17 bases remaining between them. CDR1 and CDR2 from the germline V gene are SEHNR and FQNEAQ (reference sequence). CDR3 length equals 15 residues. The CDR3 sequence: CASSSDWARDYGYTF. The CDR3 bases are TGTGCCAGCAGTTCCGACTGGGCCCGAGACTATGGCTACACCTTC.

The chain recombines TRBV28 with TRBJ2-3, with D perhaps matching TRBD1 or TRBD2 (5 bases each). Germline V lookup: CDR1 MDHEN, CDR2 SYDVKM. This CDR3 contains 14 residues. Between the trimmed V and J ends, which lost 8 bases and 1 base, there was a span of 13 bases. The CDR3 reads CASQFVGGTDTQYF. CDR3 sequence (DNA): TGTGCCAGCCAGTTCGTGGGGGGCACAGATACGCAGTATTTT. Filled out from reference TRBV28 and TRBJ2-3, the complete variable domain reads DVKVTQSSRYLVKRTGEKVFLECVQDMDHENMFWYRQDPGLGLRLIYFSYDVKMKEKGDIPEGYSVSREKKERFSLILESASTNQTSMYLCASQFVGGTDTQYFGPGTRLTVL.

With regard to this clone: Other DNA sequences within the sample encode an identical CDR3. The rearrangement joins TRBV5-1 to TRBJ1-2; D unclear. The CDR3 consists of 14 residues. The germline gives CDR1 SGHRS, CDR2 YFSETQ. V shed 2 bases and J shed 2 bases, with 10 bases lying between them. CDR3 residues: CASSLSGGNYGYTF. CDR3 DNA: TGCGCCAGCAGCTTATCGGGAGGGAACTATGGCTACACCTTC.

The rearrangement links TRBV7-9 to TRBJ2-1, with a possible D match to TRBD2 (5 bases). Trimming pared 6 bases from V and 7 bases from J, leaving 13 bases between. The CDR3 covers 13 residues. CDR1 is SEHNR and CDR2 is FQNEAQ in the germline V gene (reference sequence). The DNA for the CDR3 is TGTGCCAGCAGAGGCGGGCCATCGAATGAGCAGTTCTTC. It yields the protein CASRGGPSNEQFF.

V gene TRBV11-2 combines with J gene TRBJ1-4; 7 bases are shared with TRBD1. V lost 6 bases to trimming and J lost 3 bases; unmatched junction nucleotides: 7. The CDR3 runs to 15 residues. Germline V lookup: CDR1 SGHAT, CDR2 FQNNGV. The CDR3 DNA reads TGTGCCAGCAGTACTACCGGGACAGCTAATGAAAAACTGTTTTTT. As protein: CASSTTGTANEKLFF.

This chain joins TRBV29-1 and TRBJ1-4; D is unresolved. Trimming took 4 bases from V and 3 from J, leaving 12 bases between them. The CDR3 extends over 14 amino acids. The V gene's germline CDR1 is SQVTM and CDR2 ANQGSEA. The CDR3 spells CSVATGPSNEKLFF. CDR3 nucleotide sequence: TGCAGCGTTGCAACCGGGCCCTCTAATGAAAAACTGTTTTTT. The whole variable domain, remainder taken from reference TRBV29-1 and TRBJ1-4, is SAVISQKPSRDICQRGTSLTIQCQVDSQVTMMFWYRQQPGQSLTLIATANQGSEATYESGFVIDKFPISRPNLTFSTLTVSNMSPEDSSIYLCSVATGPSNEKLFFGSGTQLSVL.

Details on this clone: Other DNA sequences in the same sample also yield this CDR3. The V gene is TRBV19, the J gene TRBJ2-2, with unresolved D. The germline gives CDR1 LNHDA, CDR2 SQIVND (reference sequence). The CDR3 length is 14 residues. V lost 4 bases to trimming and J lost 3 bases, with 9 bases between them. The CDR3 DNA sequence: TGTGCCAGTAGTAGTGGTCGGGACACCGGGGAGCTGTTTTTT. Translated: CASSSGRDTGELFF.

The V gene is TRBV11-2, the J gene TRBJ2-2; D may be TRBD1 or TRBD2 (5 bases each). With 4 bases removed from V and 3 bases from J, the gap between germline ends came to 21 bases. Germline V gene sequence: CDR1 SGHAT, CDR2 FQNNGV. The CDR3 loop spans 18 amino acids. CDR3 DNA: TGTGCCAGCAGCTCAGCCCGCCTCTCGGGGACGTACACCGGGGAGCTGTTTTTT. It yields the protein CASSSARLSGTYTGELFF.

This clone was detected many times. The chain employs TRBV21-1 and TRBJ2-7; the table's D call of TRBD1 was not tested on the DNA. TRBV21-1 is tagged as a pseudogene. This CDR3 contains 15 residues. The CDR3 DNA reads TGTGCCAGCAGACAAGGGACAGCACGCTCCTACGAGCAGTACTTC. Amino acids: CASRQGTARSYEQYF.

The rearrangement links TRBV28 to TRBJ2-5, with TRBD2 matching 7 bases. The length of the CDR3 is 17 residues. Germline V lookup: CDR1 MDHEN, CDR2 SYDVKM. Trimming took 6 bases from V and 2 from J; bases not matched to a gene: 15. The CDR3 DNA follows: TGTGCCAGCAGGCCACCACTAGGGACTAACTATCAAGAGACCCAGTACTTC. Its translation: CASRPPLGTNYQETQYF. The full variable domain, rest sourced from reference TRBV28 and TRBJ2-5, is DVKVTQSSRYLVKRTGEKVFLECVQDMDHENMFWYRQDPGLGLRLIYFSYDVKMKEKGDIPEGYSVSREKKERFSLILESASTNQTSMYLCASRPPLGTNYQETQYFGPGTRLLVL.

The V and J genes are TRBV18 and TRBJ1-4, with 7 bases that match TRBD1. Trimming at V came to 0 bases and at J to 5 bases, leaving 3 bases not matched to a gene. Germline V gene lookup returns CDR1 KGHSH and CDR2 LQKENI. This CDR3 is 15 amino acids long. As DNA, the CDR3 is TGTGCCAGCTCACCACCGGGACAGAGGAATGAAAAACTGTTTTTT. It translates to CASSPPGQRNEKLFF.

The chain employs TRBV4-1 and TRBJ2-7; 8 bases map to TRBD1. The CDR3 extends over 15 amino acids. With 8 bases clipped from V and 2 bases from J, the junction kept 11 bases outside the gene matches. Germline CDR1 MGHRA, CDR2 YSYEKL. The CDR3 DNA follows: TGCGCCAGCTCAACCTGGACAGGGACAACCTACGAGCAGTACTTC. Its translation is CASSTWTGTTYEQYF.

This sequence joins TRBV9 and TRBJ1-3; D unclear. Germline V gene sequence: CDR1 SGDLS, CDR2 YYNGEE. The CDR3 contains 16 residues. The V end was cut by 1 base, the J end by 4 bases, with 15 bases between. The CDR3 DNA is TGTGCCAGCAGCGTAACCCTTGGGGAATCGGGAAACACCATATATTTT. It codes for CASSVTLGESGNTIYF.